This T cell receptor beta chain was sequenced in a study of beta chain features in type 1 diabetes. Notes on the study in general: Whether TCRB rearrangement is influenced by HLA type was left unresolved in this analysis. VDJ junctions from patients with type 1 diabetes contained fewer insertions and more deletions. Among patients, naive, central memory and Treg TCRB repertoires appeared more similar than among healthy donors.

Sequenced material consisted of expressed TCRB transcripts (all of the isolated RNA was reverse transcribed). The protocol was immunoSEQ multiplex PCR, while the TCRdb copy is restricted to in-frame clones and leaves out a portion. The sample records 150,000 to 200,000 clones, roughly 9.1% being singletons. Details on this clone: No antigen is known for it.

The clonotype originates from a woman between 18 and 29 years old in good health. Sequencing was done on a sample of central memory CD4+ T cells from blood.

In DNA form, the CDR3 reads TGTGCCAGCAGCTTAGATCGTACATTGAATGAAAAACTGTTTTTT. This translates into CASSLDRTLNEKLFF. The chain employs TRBV7-9 and TRBJ1-4; D remains unclear. Trimming removed 1 base at V and 5 bases at J, with 11 bases between. The CDR3 covers 15 residues. Germline V gene sequence: CDR1 SEHNR, CDR2 FQNEAQ (reference sequence).